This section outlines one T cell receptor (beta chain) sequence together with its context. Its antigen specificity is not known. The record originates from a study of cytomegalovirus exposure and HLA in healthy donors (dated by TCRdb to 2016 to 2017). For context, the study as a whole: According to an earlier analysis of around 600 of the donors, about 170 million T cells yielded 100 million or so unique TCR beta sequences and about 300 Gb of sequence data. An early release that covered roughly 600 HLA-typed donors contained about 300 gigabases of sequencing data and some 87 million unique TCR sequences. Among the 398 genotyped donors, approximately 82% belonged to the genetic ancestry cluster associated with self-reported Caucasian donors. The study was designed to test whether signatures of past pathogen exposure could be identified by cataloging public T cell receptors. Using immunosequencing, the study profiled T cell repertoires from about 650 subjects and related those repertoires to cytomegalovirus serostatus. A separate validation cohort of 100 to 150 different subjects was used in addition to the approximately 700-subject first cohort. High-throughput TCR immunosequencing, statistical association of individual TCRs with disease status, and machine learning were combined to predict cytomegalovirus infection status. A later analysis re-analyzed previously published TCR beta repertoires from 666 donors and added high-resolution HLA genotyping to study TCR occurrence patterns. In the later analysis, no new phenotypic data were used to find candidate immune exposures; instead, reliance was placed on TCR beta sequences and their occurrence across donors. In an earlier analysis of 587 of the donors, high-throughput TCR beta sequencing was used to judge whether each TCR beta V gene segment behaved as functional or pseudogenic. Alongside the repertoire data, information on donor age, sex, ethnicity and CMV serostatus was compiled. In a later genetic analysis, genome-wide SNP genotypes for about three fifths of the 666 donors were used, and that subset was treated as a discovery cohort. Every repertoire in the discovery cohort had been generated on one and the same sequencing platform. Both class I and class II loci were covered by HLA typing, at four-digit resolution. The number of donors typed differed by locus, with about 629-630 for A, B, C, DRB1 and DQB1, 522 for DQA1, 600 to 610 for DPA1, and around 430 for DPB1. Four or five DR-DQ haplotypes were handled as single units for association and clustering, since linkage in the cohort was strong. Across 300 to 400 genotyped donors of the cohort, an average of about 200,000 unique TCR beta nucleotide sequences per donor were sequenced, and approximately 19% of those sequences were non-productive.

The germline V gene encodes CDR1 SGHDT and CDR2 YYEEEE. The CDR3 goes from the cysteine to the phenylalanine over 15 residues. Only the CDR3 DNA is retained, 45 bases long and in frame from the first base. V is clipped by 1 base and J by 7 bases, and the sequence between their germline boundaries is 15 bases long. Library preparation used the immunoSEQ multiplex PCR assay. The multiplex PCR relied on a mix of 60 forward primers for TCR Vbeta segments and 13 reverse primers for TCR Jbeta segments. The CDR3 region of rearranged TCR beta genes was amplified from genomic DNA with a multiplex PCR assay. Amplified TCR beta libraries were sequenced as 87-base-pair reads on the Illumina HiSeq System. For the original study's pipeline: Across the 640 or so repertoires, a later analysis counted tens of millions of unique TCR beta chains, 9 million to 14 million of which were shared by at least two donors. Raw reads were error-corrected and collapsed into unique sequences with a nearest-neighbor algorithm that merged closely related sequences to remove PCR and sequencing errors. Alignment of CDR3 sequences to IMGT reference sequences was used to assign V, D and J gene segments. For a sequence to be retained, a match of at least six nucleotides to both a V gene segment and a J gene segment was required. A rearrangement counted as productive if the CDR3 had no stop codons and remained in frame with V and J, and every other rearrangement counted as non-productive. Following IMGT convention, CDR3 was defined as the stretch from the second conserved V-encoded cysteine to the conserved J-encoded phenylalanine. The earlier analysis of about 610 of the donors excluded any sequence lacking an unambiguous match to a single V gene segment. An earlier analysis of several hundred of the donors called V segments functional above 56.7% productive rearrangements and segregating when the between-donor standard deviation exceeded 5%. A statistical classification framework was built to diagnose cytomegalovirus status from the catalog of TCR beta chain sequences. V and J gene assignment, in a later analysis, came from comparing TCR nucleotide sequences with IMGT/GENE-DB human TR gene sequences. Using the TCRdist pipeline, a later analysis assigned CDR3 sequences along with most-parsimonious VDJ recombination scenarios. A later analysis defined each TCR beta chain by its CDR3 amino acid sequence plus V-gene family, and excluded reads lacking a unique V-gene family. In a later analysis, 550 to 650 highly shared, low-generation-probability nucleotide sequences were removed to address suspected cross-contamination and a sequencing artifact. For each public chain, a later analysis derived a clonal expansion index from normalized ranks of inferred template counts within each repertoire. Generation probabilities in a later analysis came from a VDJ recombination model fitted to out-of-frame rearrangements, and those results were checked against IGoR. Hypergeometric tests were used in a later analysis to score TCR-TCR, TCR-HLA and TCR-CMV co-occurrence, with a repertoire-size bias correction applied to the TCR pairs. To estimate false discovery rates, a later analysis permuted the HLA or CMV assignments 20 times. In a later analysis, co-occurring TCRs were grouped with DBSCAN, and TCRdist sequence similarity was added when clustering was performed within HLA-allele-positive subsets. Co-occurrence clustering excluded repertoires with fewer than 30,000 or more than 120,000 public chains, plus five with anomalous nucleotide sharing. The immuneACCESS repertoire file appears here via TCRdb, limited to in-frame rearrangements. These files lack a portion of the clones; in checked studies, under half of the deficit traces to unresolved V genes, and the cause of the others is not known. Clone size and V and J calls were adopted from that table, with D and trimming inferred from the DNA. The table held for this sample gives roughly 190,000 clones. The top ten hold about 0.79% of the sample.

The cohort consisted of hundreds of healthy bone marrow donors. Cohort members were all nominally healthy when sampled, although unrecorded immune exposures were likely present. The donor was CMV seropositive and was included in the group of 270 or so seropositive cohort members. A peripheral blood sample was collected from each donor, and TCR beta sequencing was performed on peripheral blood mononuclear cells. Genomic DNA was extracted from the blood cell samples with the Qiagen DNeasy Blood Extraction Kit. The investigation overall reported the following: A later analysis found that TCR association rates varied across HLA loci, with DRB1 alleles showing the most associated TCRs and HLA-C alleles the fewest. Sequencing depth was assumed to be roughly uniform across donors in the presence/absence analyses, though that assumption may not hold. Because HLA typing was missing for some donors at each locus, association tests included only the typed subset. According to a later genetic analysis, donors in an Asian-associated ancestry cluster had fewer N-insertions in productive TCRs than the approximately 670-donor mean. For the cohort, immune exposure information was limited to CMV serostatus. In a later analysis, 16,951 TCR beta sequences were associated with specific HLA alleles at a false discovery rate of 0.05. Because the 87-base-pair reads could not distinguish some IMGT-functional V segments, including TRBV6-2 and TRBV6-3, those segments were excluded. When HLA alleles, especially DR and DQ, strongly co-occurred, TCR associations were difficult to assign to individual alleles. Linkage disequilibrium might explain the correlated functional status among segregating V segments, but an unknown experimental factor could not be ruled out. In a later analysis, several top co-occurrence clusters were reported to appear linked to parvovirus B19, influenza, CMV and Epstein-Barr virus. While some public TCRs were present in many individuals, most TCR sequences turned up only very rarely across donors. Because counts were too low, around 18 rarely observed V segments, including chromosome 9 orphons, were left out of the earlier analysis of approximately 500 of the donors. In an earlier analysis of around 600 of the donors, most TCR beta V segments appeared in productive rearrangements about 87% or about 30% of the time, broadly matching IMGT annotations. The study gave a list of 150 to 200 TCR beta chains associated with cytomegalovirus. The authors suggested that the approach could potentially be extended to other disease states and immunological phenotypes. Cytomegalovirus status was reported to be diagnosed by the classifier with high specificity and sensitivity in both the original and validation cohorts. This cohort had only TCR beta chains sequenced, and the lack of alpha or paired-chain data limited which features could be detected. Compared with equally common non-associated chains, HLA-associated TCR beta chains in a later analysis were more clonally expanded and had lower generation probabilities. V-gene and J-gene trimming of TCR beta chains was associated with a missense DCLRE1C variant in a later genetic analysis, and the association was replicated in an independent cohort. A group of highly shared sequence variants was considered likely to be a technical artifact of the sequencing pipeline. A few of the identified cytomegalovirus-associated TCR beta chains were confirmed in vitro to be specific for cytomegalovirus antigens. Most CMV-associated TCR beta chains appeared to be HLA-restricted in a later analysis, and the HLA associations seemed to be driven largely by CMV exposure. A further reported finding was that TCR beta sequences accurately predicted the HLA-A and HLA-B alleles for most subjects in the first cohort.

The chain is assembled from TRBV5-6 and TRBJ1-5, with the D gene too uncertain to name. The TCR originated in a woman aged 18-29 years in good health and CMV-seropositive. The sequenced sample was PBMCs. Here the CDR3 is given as CASSLNGVGGQPQHF. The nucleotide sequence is TGTGCCAGCAGCTTGAACGGGGTGGGAGGCCAGCCCCAGCATTTT. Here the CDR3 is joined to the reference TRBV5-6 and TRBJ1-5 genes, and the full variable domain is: DAGVTQSPTHLIKTRGQQVTLRCSPKSGHDTVSWYQQALGQGPQFIFQYYEEEERQRGNFPDRFSGHQFPNYSSELNVNALLLGDSALYLCASSLNGVGGQPQHFGDGTRLSIL.